This paragraph reports one T cell receptor (beta chain). It was at deep level that the assay was run. This table comes from immunoSEQ multiplex PCR, and its TCRdb copy is limited to in-frame clones, with some not included. The sample yields roughly 1,500,000 clones, approximately 98% seen once. The data are from a study of shared clonotypes between healthy human individuals. The ends lost 0 bases at V and 6 bases at J; junction bases unmatched: 2. The CDR3 is 14 residues long. Germline CDR1 LNHNV, CDR2 YYDKDF (reference sequence). V gene TRBV15 combines with J gene TRBJ2-1; 7 bases line up with TRBD1. The TCR sequence derives from a man aged 30 to 45 in good health. Material for sequencing was naive CD4+ T cells sorted from blood. Sample subset: CD45RA+ positively selected. The CDR3 nucleotides are TGTGCCACCAGCAGAGAAGACAGGGCCAATGAGCAGTTCTTC. Encoded protein: CATSREDRANEQFF.